This T cell receptor beta chain was obtained from a study of immune evolution from preneoplasia to lung adenocarcinoma. This CDR3 spans 15 amino acids. J was trimmed by 8 bases and V by 3 bases; bases with no gene match: 5. The germline gives CDR1 SGHNT, CDR2 YYREEE (reference sequence). Sequencing was performed with immunoSEQ multiplex PCR; in TCRdb, only in-frame clones are kept and a portion is missing. Of about 1,500 clones listed, approximately 73% were seen once; the top ten hold around an eighth. The V call is TRBV5-4, the J call TRBJ2-1; 13 positions match TRBD2. The specimen sequenced was FFPE minimally invasive lung adenocarcinoma tissue. This sequence was found in a person aged 55-80 years with lung adenocarcinoma. DNA for the CDR3: TGTGCCAGCAGCTCACTAGCGGGGGGGTCCCATGAGCAGTTCTTC. Protein sequence: CASSSLAGGSHEQFF. The whole variable domain, remainder taken from reference TRBV5-4 and TRBJ2-1, is ETGVTQSPTHLIKTRGQQVTLRCSSQSGHNTVSWYQQALGQGPQFIFQYYREEENGRGNFPPRFSGLQFPNYSSELNVNALELDDSALYLCASSSLAGGSHEQFFGPGTRLTVL.